This entry concerns a single T cell receptor beta chain. Its recognized antigen is unknown. Base qualities are not provided; no much larger clone lies one nucleotide away. This entry comes from a study of shared T cell receptors in the human thymus (dated by TCRdb to about 2021). For the wider study: The study examined how the human thymus generates shared, self-reactive T-cell receptor alpha chains.

Receptors were amplified or captured by the immunoSEQ multiplex PCR assay. The immuneACCESS repertoire file appears here via TCRdb, limited to in-frame rearrangements. These files lack a portion of the clones; in checked studies, under half of the deficit traces to unresolved V genes, and the cause of the others is not known. For this sample there are about 610,000 clones; roughly 90% appear just once. The ten largest clones take up 0.01% of the sample. The germline V gene (reference sequence) provides CDR1 LNHNV and CDR2 YYDKDF. The germline V end is reduced by 0 bases and the J end by 1 base; junction bases left unmatched: 7. Measured from the cysteine to the phenylalanine, the CDR3 is 18 residues long. The only DNA kept is the CDR3, 54 bases in frame from the first base. In addition, the sample was reused for a study of human thymus T cells. From the second report: Donors were immunologically healthy infants undergoing open corrective cardiac surgery for congenital heart defects in Finland. Thymus tissue was collected as surgical resects that were removed during corrective cardiac surgery. Usage of V and J gene segments appeared to be biased in both the thymic and the peripheral blood repertoires. Highly overlapping thymic TCR repertoires among unrelated individuals were reported in the related research. The study characterized TCR alpha and beta repertoires from roughly 8 infant thymus samples and a few related peripheral blood samples. The infant donors were roughly 7 to 250 days old, and the cohort included over five males and a couple of females. Thymocytes were freed from the tissue by mechanical means and kept at -70 degrees C as pellets of roughly 9.5-31 million cells. Genomic DNA was extracted from frozen cell pellets with a QIAsymphony instrument. The immunoSEQ multiplex PCR assay was used to amplify the TCRB and TCRAD loci from a standardized quantity of quality-controlled genomic DNA. The amplicons spanned the V(D)J region and were long enough to cover the CDR3 and allow V and J genes to be identified. Amplicon sequencing was performed on an Illumina platform through the commercial immunoSEQ service. Primer bias and sequencing errors were corrected as previously described, and TCRAD and TCRB definitions were based on the IMGT database. Repertoires were analysed with immunoSEQ Analyzer 3.0 and VDJTools, covering basic statistics, V/J segment usage, diversity estimates, rarefaction and pairwise overlap. Diversity was estimated using the Chao1, ChaoE, Efron-Thisted, Shannon and inverse Simpson indices, and was also estimated on datasets down-sampled to the size of the smallest sample. For repertoire overlap, CDR3 nucleotide sequence, V gene and J gene had to match strictly, and clustering was done by Jaccard-based multidimensional scaling. On average, thymus samples gave 800,000 or so unique TCRB clonotypes, whereas blood samples gave some 84,000.

This TCR was sampled from a boy under two years old with a congenital heart defect. Donor details come from another sample of the same person, matched by shared clones. Here the chain combines TRBV15 and TRBJ1-1; 11 nucleotides in the junction match TRBD1. Sequencing input: thymocytes. The CDR3 corresponds to CATSRDRGQGVRNTEAFF. The sequenced DNA: TGTGCCACCAGCAGAGATAGGGGACAGGGGGTTAGGAACACTGAAGCTTTCTTT.